This T cell receptor beta chain appears in the sequencing data of a study of tumor-infiltrating lymphocytes in primary liver carcinoma. As for the study in general: These were node-negative, non-metastatic T1-T3 tumors of about 4.2 to 11 cm.

Germline CDR1 reads SGHNT; CDR2 reads YENEEA. The CDR3 covers 15 residues. From 500 ng total RNA, TCR beta cDNA was generated with a primer in the constant region. Construction of TCR beta libraries relied on three successive nested multiplex PCR rounds employing slightly modified ARM-PCR. Primers for the first two PCR rounds were TRBV1-TRBV30 forward primers and a C-beta reverse primer (around 10 cycles per round). TCRdb processed the multiplex PCR reads anew with MiXCR; each CDR3 protein has one entry. This sample has about 75,000 distinct CDR3 sequences, with roughly 71% found just once. This clonotype was picked up one time. An end of the junction does not agree with germline; a read error may underlie this. Co-extraction yielded RNA and DNA from around 18-30 mg of unsorted bulk tissue. Treatment-naive at the time, the patients had chronic HBV infection.

Sequencing was done on a sample of tumor-adjacent normal liver tissue. V gene TRBV11-3 combines with J gene TRBJ2-1, with TRBD2 matching 8 bases. The source of this sequence is a man aged 40-55 years with primary liver carcinoma and hepatitis B virus infection. The CDR3 coding sequence is TGTGCCGGCAGCGTCGGGACTAGAGAGATTAATGAGCAGTTTTTC. Residues: CAGSVGTREINEQFF.